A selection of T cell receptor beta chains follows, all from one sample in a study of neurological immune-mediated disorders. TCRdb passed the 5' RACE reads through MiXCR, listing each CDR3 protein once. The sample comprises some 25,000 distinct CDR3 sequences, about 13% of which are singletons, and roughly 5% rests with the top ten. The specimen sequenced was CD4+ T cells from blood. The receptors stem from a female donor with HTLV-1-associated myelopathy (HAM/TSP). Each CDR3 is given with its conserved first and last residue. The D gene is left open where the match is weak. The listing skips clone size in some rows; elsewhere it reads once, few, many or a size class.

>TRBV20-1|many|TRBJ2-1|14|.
TGCAGTGCTAGAGACATTGATTCCTACAATGAGCAGTTCTTC
CSARDIDSYNEQFF
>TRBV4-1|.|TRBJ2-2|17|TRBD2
TGCGCCAGCAGCCAAGTTGGGACTAGCGGGGTTGGCGGGGAGCTGTTTTTT
CASSQVGTSGVGGELFF
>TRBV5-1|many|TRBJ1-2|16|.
TGCGCCAGCAGCTTGGGCAGGGGATGGGGTACAAATGGCTACACCTTC
CASSLGRGWGTNGYTF
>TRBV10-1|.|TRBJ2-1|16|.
TGCGCCAGCAGTGCTCTAGAAAGGAGTAGCGGCGGGGCCCAGTTCTTC
CASSALERSSGGAQFF
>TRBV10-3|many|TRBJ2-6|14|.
TGTGCCATCAGTGCCCCATCTGGGGCCAACGTCCTGACTTTC
CAISAPSGANVLTF
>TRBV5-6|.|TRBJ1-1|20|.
.
CASSFYICSAETGEHTEAFF
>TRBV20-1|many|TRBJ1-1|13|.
TGCAGTGCTAGTTGGGGCGGGAGCACTGAAGCTTTCTTT
CSASWGGSTEAFF
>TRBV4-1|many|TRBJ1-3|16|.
TGCGCCAGCAGACCCGGTGACATCTACTCTGGAAACACCATATATTTT
CASRPGDIYSGNTIYF
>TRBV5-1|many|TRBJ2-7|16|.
TGCGCCAGCAGCTCTACAGGGCCCCGGAGCTCCTACGAGCAGTACTTC
CASSSTGPRSSYEQYF
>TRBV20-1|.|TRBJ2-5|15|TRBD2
TGCAGTGTTTTGACTAGCGGGGGCCTGCAAGAGACCCAGTACTTC
CSVLTSGGLQETQYF
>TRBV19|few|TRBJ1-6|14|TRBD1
TGTGCCAGTAGTACAACAGGGGGCGATTCACCCCTCCACTTT
CASSTTGGDSPLHF
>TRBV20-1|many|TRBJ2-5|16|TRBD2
TGCAGTGCCCTAAGTAGCGGGAGGGTTGACTCAGAGACCCAGTACTTC
CSALSSGRVDSETQYF
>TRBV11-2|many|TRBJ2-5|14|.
TGTGCCAGCAGCTTAGGCAGCAGGCAAGAGACCCAGTACTTC
CASSLGSRQETQYF
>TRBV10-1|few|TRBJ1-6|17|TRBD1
TGCGCCAGCAACCCGGGACAGGGGATCTCCTATAATTCACCCCTCCACTTT
CASNPGQGISYNSPLHF
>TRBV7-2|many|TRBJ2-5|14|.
TGTGCCAGCAGCTTAGGGCCCCGCGGAGAGACCCAGTACTTC
CASSLGPRGETQYF
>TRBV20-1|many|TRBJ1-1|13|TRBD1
TGCAGTGCTATACAGGGGGCTTTCACTGAAGCTTTCTTT
CSAIQGAFTEAFF
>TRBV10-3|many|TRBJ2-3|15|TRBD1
TGTGCCATCAGCCGGACAGGGGGAGGCACAGATACGCAGTATTTT
CAISRTGGGTDTQYF
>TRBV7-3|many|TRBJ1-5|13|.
TGTGCCAGCAGCTTGCGGGCCAATCAGCCCCAGCATTTT
CASSLRANQPQHF
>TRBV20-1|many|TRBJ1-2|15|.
TGCAGTGCTAGAGCCGGGGAGTCTCGGAGCTATGGCTACACCTTC
CSARAGESRSYGYTF
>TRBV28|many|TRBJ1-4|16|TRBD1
TGTGCCAGCAGTTCCGGGACAGCGGCAACTAATGAAAAACTGTTTTTT
CASSSGTAATNEKLFF
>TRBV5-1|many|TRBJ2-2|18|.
TGCGCCAGCAGCCCAACCCCACCGGACAGAGAGAACACCGGGGAGCTGTTTTTT
CASSPTPPDRENTGELFF
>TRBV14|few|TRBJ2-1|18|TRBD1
TGTGCCAGCAGCCAAACCTATTACGACAGGGCCCAAGACAATGAGCAGTTCTTC
CASSQTYYDRAQDNEQFF
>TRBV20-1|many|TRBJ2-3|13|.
TGCAGTGCTACCGAGTCTAGCACAGATACGCAGTATTTT
CSATESSTDTQYF
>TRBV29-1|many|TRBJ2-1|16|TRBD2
TGCAGCGTGAGACCGGGACGGGCTAGCGGGGCCTCCGAGCAGTTCTTC
CSVRPGRASGASEQFF
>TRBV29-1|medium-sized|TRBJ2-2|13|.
TGCAGCGTTGAAGGAGGGCCCACCGGGGAGCTGTTTTTT
CSVEGGPTGELFF
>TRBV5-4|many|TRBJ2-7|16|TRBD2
TGTGCCAGCAGCGCCCCGGGACTAGCGGTCTCCTACGAGCAGTACTTC
CASSAPGLAVSYEQYF
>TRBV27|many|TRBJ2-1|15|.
TGTGCCATCAGGAGTTCCGAGAGCTCCTACAATGAGCAGTTCTTC
CAIRSSESSYNEQFF
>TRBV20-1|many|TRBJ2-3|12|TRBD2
TGCAGTGCTGGACTAGCCGCAGATACGCAGTATTTT
CSAGLAADTQYF
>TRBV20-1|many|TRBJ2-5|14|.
TGCAGTGCGACTCATGACAGGGAGGCAGAGACCCAGTACTTC
CSATHDREAETQYF
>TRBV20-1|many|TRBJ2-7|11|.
TGCAGTGCCCTGAATTCCTACGAGCAGTACTTC
CSALNSYEQYF
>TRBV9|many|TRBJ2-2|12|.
TGTGCCAGCAGCGTAGTGGGCGGGGAGCTGTTTTTT
CASSVVGGELFF
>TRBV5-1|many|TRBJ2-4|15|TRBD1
TGCGCCAGCAGCTTGGCCGGACAGGGCAAAAACATTCAGTACTTC
CASSLAGQGKNIQYF
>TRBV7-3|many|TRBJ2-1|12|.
TGTGCCAGCAGCTTAACTTCGGGTGAGCAGTTCTTC
CASSLTSGEQFF